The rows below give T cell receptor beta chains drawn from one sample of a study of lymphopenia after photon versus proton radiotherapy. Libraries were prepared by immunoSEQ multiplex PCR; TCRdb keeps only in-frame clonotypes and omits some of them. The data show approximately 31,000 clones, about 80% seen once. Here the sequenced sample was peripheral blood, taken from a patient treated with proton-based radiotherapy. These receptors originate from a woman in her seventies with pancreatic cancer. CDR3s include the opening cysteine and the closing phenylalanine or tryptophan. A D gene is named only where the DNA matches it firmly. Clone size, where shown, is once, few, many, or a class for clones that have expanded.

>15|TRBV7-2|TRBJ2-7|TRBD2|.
CASSLLAGDPYEQYF
TGTGCCAGCAGCTTGCTAGCGGGAGACCCCTACGAGCAGTACTTC
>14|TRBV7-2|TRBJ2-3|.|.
CASSLTGSTDTQYF
TGTGCCAGCAGCTTAACCGGGAGCACAGATACGCAGTATTTT
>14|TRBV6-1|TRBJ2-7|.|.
CASSDPSRRGEQYF
TGTGCCAGCAGTGACCCCTCTAGACGTGGCGAGCAGTACTTC
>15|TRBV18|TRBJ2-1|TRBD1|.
CASSTGTGGSNEQFF
TGTGCCAGCTCAACAGGGACAGGGGGAAGCAATGAGCAGTTCTTC
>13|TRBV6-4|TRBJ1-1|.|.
CASRLEVWTEAFF
TGTGCCAGCAGGTTAGAGGTATGGACTGAAGCTTTCTTT
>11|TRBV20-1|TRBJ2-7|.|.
CSAHFRAEQYF
TGCAGTGCGCATTTTCGGGCAGAGCAGTACTTC
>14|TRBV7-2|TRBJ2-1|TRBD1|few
CASSPRTGKDEQFF
TGTGCCAGCAGCCCAAGGACAGGGAAGGATGAGCAGTTCTTC
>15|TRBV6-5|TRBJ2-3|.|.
CASSYSSGRQDTQYF
TGTGCCAGCAGTTACTCTTCGGGGAGGCAAGATACGCAGTATTTT
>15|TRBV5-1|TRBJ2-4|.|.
CASRNALGVKNIQYF
TGCGCCAGCAGAAACGCCCTAGGGGTGAAAAACATTCAGTACTTC
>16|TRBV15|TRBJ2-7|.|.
CATSRDPGVASYEQYF
TGTGCCACCAGCAGAGATCCCGGGGTAGCCTCCTACGAGCAGTACTTC
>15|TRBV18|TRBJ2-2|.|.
CASSPPVYGSGELFF
TGTGCCAGCTCACCACCAGTATACGGCTCCGGGGAGCTGTTTTTT
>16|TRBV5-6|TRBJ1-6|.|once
CASSLVGRSYNSPLHF
TGTGCCAGCAGCTTGGTGGGCCGCTCCTATAATTCACCCCTCCACTTT
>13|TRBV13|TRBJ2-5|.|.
CASRIGMRETQYF
TGTGCCAGCAGGATAGGCATGAGAGAGACCCAGTACTTC
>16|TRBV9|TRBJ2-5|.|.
CASSLGLPRGWETQYF
TGTGCCAGCAGCTTAGGACTCCCCCGAGGATGGGAGACCCAGTACTTC
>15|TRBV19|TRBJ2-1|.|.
CASSIDLGRGYEQFF
TGTGCCAGTAGTATAGATCTGGGTCGGGGCTATGAGCAGTTCTTC
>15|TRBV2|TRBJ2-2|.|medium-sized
CASSARAGGNGELFF
TGTGCCAGCAGTGCCCGGGCTGGTGGGAACGGGGAGCTGTTTTTT
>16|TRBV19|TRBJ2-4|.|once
CASSDGGTIAKNIQYF
TGTGCCAGTAGTGATGGGGGGACGATCGCCAAAAACATTCAGTACTTC
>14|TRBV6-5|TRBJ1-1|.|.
CASRSRTENTEAFF
TGTGCCAGCAGGTCCAGGACGGAGAACACTGAAGCTTTCTTT
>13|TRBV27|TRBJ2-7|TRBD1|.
CASRLKGARRQYF
TGTGCCAGCAGGCTAAAGGGGGCAAGGCGGCAGTACTTC
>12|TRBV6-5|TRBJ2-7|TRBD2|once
CASSSTAGEQYF
TGTGCCAGCAGTTCGACAGCGGGAGAGCAGTACTTC
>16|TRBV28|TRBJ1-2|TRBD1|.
CASTSPTGGARYGYTF
TGTGCCAGCACCTCCCCGACAGGGGGCGCACGATATGGCTACACCTTC
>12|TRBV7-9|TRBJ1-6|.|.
CASSLVGSPLHF
TGTGCCAGCAGCTTAGTTGGTTCACCCCTCCACTTT
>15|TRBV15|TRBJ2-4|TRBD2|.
CATRRPSGSRDIQYF
TGTGCCACCAGGAGGCCCAGCGGGAGCAGGGACATTCAGTACTTC
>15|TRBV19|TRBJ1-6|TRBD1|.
CASAGGGQKNSPLHF
TGTGCCAGTGCGGGAGGGGGACAGAAGAATTCACCCCTCCACTTT
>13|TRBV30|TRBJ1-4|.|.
CAAGTVKNEKLFF
TGTGCCGCAGGGACCGTAAAGAATGAAAAACTGTTTTTT
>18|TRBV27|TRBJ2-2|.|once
CASSLYSGSGANTGELFF
TGTGCCAGCAGTTTATACTCAGGGTCGGGTGCGAACACCGGGGAGCTGTTTTTT
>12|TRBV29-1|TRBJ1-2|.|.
CSVDTSMYGYTF
TGCAGCGTTGATACGAGTATGTATGGCTACACCTTC
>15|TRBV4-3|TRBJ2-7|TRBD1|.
CASSQDRQGAQEQYF
TGCGCCAGCAGCCAAGATCGACAGGGGGCTCAAGAGCAGTACTTC
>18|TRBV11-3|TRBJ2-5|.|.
CASSPRLDLATGHETQYF
TGTGCCAGCAGCCCCCGCTTAGACTTGGCGACCGGCCATGAGACCCAGTACTTC
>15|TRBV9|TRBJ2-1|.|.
CASSVGLPRSNEQFF
TGTGCCAGCAGCGTAGGATTGCCTAGGAGCAATGAGCAGTTCTTC
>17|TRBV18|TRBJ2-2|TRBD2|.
CASSPLKTSGSTGELFF
TGTGCCAGCTCACCACTAAAGACTAGCGGGAGTACCGGGGAGCTGTTTTTT
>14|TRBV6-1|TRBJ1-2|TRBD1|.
CASSGTGPIYGYTF
TGTGCCAGCAGCGGGACAGGGCCAATCTATGGCTACACCTTC
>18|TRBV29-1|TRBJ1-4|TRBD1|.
CSVEGGGQGGATNEKLFF
TGCAGCGTTGAAGGGGGGGGACAGGGCGGTGCAACTAATGAAAAACTGTTTTTT
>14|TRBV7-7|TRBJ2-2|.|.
CASSLTTTTGELFF
TGTGCTAGCAGCCTAACTACTACCACCGGGGAGCTGTTTTTT
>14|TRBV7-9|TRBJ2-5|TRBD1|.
CASSLTDRGETQYF
TGTGCCAGCAGCTTGACGGACAGGGGAGAGACCCAGTACTTC
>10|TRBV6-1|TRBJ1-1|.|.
CASSEFEAFF
TGTGCCAGCAGTGAATTCGAAGCTTTCTTT
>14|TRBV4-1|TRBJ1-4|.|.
CASSQVWSNEKLFF
TGCGCCAGCAGCCAAGTATGGAGTAATGAAAAACTGTTTTTT
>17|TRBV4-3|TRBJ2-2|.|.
CASSQDRNSPNTGELFF
TGCGCCAGCAGCCAAGATCGGAACAGCCCAAACACCGGGGAGCTGTTTTTT
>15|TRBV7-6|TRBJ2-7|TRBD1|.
CASSLAGTGAYEQYF
TGTGCCAGCAGCTTAGCCGGGACAGGGGCCTACGAGCAGTACTTC
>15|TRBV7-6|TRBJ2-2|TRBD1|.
CASSKGQSNTGELFF
TGTGCCAGCAGCAAGGGACAGTCGAACACCGGGGAGCTGTTTTTT
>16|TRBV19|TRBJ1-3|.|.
CASSISGGSSGNTIYF
TGTGCCAGTAGTATATCGGGTGGCAGCTCTGGAAACACCATATATTTT
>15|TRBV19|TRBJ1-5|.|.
CASSIRGGGGQPQHF
TGTGCCAGTAGTATTAGAGGGGGTGGTGGTCAGCCCCAGCATTTT
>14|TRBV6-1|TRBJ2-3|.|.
CASSEGLGTDTQYF
TGTGCCAGCAGCGAAGGCCTAGGGACAGATACGCAGTATTTT
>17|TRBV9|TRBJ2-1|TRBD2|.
CASSVDLAGGPRNEQFF
TGTGCCAGCAGCGTAGATCTAGCGGGAGGGCCTCGGAATGAGCAGTTCTTC
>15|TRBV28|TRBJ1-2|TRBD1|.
CASSFPQGALDGYTF
TGTGCCAGCAGTTTCCCACAGGGGGCCCTAGATGGCTACACCTTC
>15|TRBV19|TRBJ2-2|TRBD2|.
CASSMTTSGRGELFF
TGTGCCAGTAGTATGACTACTAGCGGGAGGGGGGAGCTGTTTTTT
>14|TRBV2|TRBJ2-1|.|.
CASRRTTQHYEQFF
TGTGCCAGCAGGCGGACAACACAACATTATGAGCAGTTCTTC
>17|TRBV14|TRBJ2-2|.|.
CASSQGIGTLNTGELFF
TGTGCCAGCAGCCAAGGTATCGGGACACTTAACACCGGGGAGCTGTTTTTT
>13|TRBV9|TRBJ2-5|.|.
CASSVMEKETQYF
TGTGCCAGCAGCGTTATGGAAAAAGAGACCCAGTACTTC
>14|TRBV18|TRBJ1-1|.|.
CASSPGMMNTEAFF
TGTGCCAGCTCACCAGGTATGATGAACACTGAAGCTTTCTTT
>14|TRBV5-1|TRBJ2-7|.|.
CASSSDGGGNEQYF
TGCGCCAGCAGCTCGGATGGAGGGGGAAACGAGCAGTACTTC
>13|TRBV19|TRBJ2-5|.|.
CASSIYGQETQYF
TGTGCCAGTAGTATATATGGCCAAGAGACCCAGTACTTC
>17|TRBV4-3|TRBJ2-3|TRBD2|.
CASSQDLAGVRADTQYF
TGCGCCAGCAGCCAAGATTTAGCGGGAGTTAGGGCAGATACGCAGTATTTT